The 8 T cell receptor beta chains listed next were all sequenced from one sample in a study of long-term antiretroviral therapy in people with HIV. Researchers report immunoSEQ v3.0 was run at survey level. Clones were read by immunoSEQ multiplex PCR, and TCRdb kept only the in-frame ones, dropping some. The data show around 24,000 clones, roughly 87% seen once. The sequenced sample was unsorted PBMCs, obtained 0.4 years after starting antiretroviral therapy. The receptors come from a man in his fifties with HIV.

This chain connects TRBV27 to TRBJ2-7, with 8 bases identical to TRBD1. This CDR3 has 15 residues. The germline V gene encodes CDR1 MNHEY and CDR2 SMNVEV (reference sequence). After removal of 0 bases from V and 4 bases from J, the junction contained 5 bases not matched to a gene. CDR3 loop: CASSLSGRGQYEQYF. In nucleotides, the CDR3 is TGTGCCAGCAGTTTATCCGGCAGGGGGCAGTACGAGCAGTACTTC.

The genes are TRBV7-2 and TRBJ1-3, with D perhaps matching TRBD1 (5 bases). CDR3 length: 16 residues. V was clipped by 3 bases and J by 0 bases, with 12 bases between them. Germline V CDR1 and CDR2: SGHTA, FQGNSA. The CDR3 DNA reads TGTGCCAGCAGCTTCGGGGGAGGGCGCTCTGGAAACACCATATATTTT. This gives the protein CASSFGGGRSGNTIYF. Using reference TRBV7-2 and TRBJ1-3 for the parts outside the CDR3, the full variable domain is GAGVSQSPSNKVTEKGKDVELRCDPISGHTALYWYRQSLGQGLEFLIYFQGNSAPDKSGLPSDRFSAERTGGSVSTLTIQRTQQEDSAVYLCASSFGGGRSGNTIYFGEGSWLTVV.

The chain employs TRBV9 and TRBJ1-1; 7 bases match TRBD1. The CDR3 runs to 14 residues. The J segment lost 6 bases and the V segment lost 6 bases, leaving 11 bases of the junction unmatched. CDR1 and CDR2 (germline): SGDLS, YYNGEE. CDR3 amino acids: CASTAGGRNAEAFF. Written as DNA, the CDR3 is TGTGCCAGCACCGCAGGGGGGCGGAATGCTGAAGCTTTCTTT.

In its sample, this clone was seen once. The chain combines TRBV7-9 with TRBJ2-1; 10 bases are shared with TRBD2. In germline, CDR1 is SEHNR, CDR2 FQNEAQ (reference sequence). V lost 4 bases and J lost 0; bases outside the gene matches: 9. The CDR3 contains 18 residues. The CDR3 nucleotides read TGTGCCAGCAGCTGGCTAGCGGGGGTTTCAAGCTCCTACAATGAGCAGTTCTTC. Its translation is CASSWLAGVSSSYNEQFF.

The CDR3 DNA follows: TGTGCCAGCAGTCCCACAGGGGAACACAATCAGCCCCAGCATTTT. This encodes CASSPTGEHNQPQHF. V gene TRBV6-6 combines with J gene TRBJ1-5; 7 bases map to TRBD1. The germline CDR1 and CDR2 sequences are MNHNY and SVGAGI (reference sequence). Trimming removed 5 bases from V and 3 bases from J; junction bases left unmatched: 7. The CDR3 loop spans 15 amino acids.

The chain couples TRBV28 to TRBJ2-4; a possible D gene is TRBD2 (5 bases). This CDR3 is built from 14 residues. Trimming cost V 2 bases and J 2 bases, with 7 bases left between them. Germline lookup yields CDR1 MDHEN and CDR2 SYDVKM. The CDR3 DNA reads TGTGCCAGCAGTTTAACGGGGACCAAAAACATTCAGTACTTC. Translated: CASSLTGTKNIQYF.

V gene TRBV4-1 combines with J gene TRBJ2-3, with D perhaps TRBD2 (5 bases). The CDR3 totals 13 residues. V was shortened by 1 base and J by 6 bases, with 8 bases between the two germline ends. Per germline, CDR1 MGHRA and CDR2 YSYEKL. The DNA for the CDR3 is TGCGCCAGCAGCCAAGGGAGGTGGGATACGCAGTATTTT. It specifies CASSQGRWDTQYF.

With respect to this clone: The same CDR3 arises from other DNA sequences in this sample as well. The J gene is TRBJ2-7, the V gene TRBV5-6; D is possibly TRBD2 (6 bases). The CDR3 loop spans 14 amino acids. Trimming removed 0 bases at V and 1 base at J, with 8 bases between. Germline CDR1 reads SGHDT; CDR2 reads YYEEEE. The CDR3 nucleotides read TGTGCCAGCAGCTTGGGGGGGGATTCCTACGAGCAGTACTTC. It translates to CASSLGGDSYEQYF.